These T cell receptor beta chains were read from a single sample in a study of T-cell reconstitution after alpha-beta-depleted transplantation in children. From the PCR reads, TCRdb called clonotypes with MiXCR, one entry per CDR3 protein. The sample has approximately 300,000 distinct CDR3 sequences, approximately 7.3% seen once. The sequencing here drew on peripheral blood, taken 360 days after TCRalphabeta/CD19-depleted stem cell transplant. These receptor sequences come from a female patient aged 2 to 10 who had a stem cell transplant for Fanconi anemia, so the T cells may come from the graft donor. The CDR3 runs from the conserved cysteine through the conserved F or W. D genes are given only for firm matches. For some rows the clone size is stated as once, few or many, or as a class when expanded; others skip it.

clone_size	v_call	d_call	j_call	cdr3_nt	cdr3_aa
many	TRBV7-7	.	TRBJ2-5	TGTGCTAGCAGCTTTTTTTCGGGAGTCCAAGAGACCCAGTACTTC	CASSFFSGVQETQYF
.	TRBV7-1	.	TRBJ1-2	TGTGCCAGCAGCTCTGGCCCCGGGGGTATCAGTGGATCCGGCTACACCTTC	CASSSGPGGISGSGYTF
few	TRBV6-5	.	TRBJ1-2	TGTGCCAGCAGTCCGGGAAGAAGTGGCTACACCTTC	CASSPGRSGYTF
.	TRBV7-2	.	TRBJ2-7	TGTGCCAGCAGCTTCACGCAGGTTTCCGAGCAGTACTTC	CASSFTQVSEQYF
many	TRBV21-1	.	TRBJ2-7	TGTGCCAGCAGCAACCGGGGCAGGGGCAACGAGCAGTACTTC	CASSNRGRGNEQYF
.	TRBV6-4	.	TRBJ2-3	TGTGCCAGCAGTCACGGGTTGGCGGGGATGAGCCTCCTCACAGATACGCAGTATTTT	CASSHGLAGMSLLTDTQYF
.	TRBV9	.	TRBJ2-7	TGTGCCAGCAGCCCTCACGGACGGTCCTACGAGCAGTACTTC	CASSPHGRSYEQYF
.	TRBV18	.	TRBJ2-3	TGTGCCAGCTCACCACCGAACGCTGATACGCAGTATTTT	CASSPPNADTQYF
many	TRBV20-1	TRBD1	TRBJ2-7	TGCAGTGTTTATAACAGGGGCTACGAGCAGTACTTC	CSVYNRGYEQYF
many	TRBV19	.	TRBJ1-1	TGTGCCAGTAGTTCGGGACTGTCGAACACTGAAGCTTTCTTT	CASSSGLSNTEAFF
many	TRBV7-3	.	TRBJ2-2	TGTGCCAGCACCATCGCCGGGGGATCAACCGGGGAGCTGTTTTTT	CASTIAGGSTGELFF
many	TRBV7-2	.	TRBJ2-5	TGTGCCAGCAGCTTATTTGGCCTACCATGGGGGGAGACCCAGTACTTC	CASSLFGLPWGETQYF
many	TRBV28	.	TRBJ2-3	TGTGCCAGCAGTTTTTCGGCTAGTTGGAACACAGATACGCAGTATTTT	CASSFSASWNTDTQYF
many	TRBV24-1	TRBD2	TRBJ2-1	TGTGCCACCAGTGACTATACCCCCTCTCCAGCGGGGGGGGTGAATGAGCAGTTCTTC	CATSDYTPSPAGGVNEQFF
many	TRBV20-1	TRBD1	TRBJ2-3	TGCAGTGCTAGAATGGGACAGGGGTTCACAGATACGCAGTATTTT	CSARMGQGFTDTQYF
many	TRBV29-1	TRBD1	TRBJ1-1	TGCAGCGTGGAGGGAGGACAGGGGATCACTGAAGCTTTCTTT	CSVEGGQGITEAFF
many	TRBV3-1	.	TRBJ2-2	TGTGCCAGCAGCCAGGCGACAGGCGCGAACACCGGGGAGCTGTTTTTT	CASSQATGANTGELFF
few	TRBV5-1	.	TRBJ1-4	TGCGCCAGCAGCTATTCGGTTGCAACTAATGAAAAACTGTTTTTT	CASSYSVATNEKLFF
.	TRBV20-1	TRBD1	TRBJ1-5	TGCAGTGCGCCGACAGGGGAAAGCAATCAGCCCCAGCATTTT	CSAPTGESNQPQHF
many	TRBV4-3	.	TRBJ2-7	TGCGCCAGCAGCCAAAACGGGGGGCTTAACGAGCAGTACTTC	CASSQNGGLNEQYF
many	TRBV9	.	TRBJ2-7	TGTGCCAGCAGCGTCGGTACAGTTGACGAGCAGTACTTC	CASSVGTVDEQYF
many	TRBV20-1	TRBD1	TRBJ1-1	TGCAGTGCTTCAGACAGGGAAAACACTGAAGCTTTCTTT	CSASDRENTEAFF
many	TRBV7-2	TRBD1	TRBJ1-5	TGTGCCAGCAGCTCGTACTGGGACAGGAGAACTCCCCAGCATTTT	CASSSYWDRRTPQHF
.	TRBV28	.	TRBJ2-7	TGTGCCAGCAGTTTTGGGGGTACGAGCTCCTACGAGCAGTACTTC	CASSFGGTSSYEQYF